These 23 T cell receptor beta chains originate from one sample sequenced in a study of shared clonotypes between healthy human individuals. Only CD45RO-negative cells positively selected for CCR7 counted as naive CD8 cells, so terminally differentiated effector memory CD45RA+ cells were excluded. Generated by immunoSEQ multiplex PCR, the TCRdb table keeps only in-frame clones and is missing some. Among roughly 2.1 million clones listed, 85% to 95% were seen once. Sequencing used naive CD8+ T cells from PBMCs. The receptors originated from a man between 18 and 29 years old in good health. Some clones in this sample may be carry-over from other donors' samples.

This chain connects TRBV7-9 to TRBJ2-7; D unclear. V was trimmed by 1 base and J by 3 bases, leaving 10 bases between them. CDR1 is SEHNR, CDR2 FQNEAQ, per germline (reference sequence). The CDR3 runs to 14 residues. The CDR3 spells CASSLGGPFYEQYF. CDR3 in DNA: TGTGCCAGCAGCTTAGGCGGACCCTTCTACGAGCAGTACTTC. The full variable domain, completed using reference TRBV7-9 and TRBJ2-7, is DTGVSQNPRHKITKRGQNVTFRCDPISEHNRLYWYRQTLGQGPEFLTYFQNEAQLEKSRLLSDRFSAERPKGSFSTLEIQRTEQGDSAMYLCASSLGGPFYEQYFGPGTRLTVT.

The chain joins TRBV4-1 to TRBJ1-5; 7 bases are a match to TRBD1. V trimming: 4 bases; J trimming: 7 bases; junction bases outside the gene matches: 4. This CDR3 comprises 13 residues. Germline V lookup: CDR1 MGHRA, CDR2 YSYEKL. For the CDR3, the DNA is TGCGCCAGCAGCCTCGCAGGGGGACAGCCCCAGCATTTT. It specifies CASSLAGGQPQHF.

This clone was detected a few times. The sample contains more than one DNA sequence encoding this CDR3. J is TRBJ2-7 and V is TRBV27; 10 nucleotides agree with TRBD1. Germline CDR1 MNHEY, CDR2 SMNVEV (reference sequence). The V segment lost 4 bases and the J segment 3 bases; nucleotides outside the gene matches: 3. CDR3 length: 14 residues. This CDR3 reads CASSSRDRGYEQYF. CDR3 DNA: TGTGCCAGCAGTTCCCGGGACAGGGGCTACGAGCAGTACTTC.

V and J are TRBV19 and TRBJ2-7; perhaps TRBD1 as D (6 bases). This CDR3 is 14 amino acids long. V was cut by 4 bases and J by 7 bases, with 17 bases left in between. Looked up from germline, CDR1 is LNHDA and CDR2 is SQIVND (reference sequence). The CDR3 DNA reads as TGTGCCAGTAGTACGGACAGTGACCGTTTAGAGCAGTACTTC. Residues: CASSTDSDRLEQYF.

CDR3: CATSRERSGHALYEQYF. The CDR3 bases are TGTGCCACCAGCAGAGAGAGATCCGGCCATGCCCTCTACGAGCAGTACTTC. This chain uses TRBV15 with TRBJ2-7, with D uncertain. This CDR3 spans 17 amino acids. The germline V and J ends were trimmed by 0 bases and 3 bases, with 18 bases remaining between them. CDR1 LNHNV and CDR2 YYDKDF come from the germline V gene (reference sequence).

The chain couples TRBV19 to TRBJ2-5; TRBD1 matches 8 bases. Germline V CDR1 and CDR2: LNHDA, SQIVND (reference sequence). The CDR3 runs 16 residues. The junction had 10 bases not matched to a gene; V was cut back by 5 bases and J by 2 bases. DNA for the CDR3: TGTGCCAGTAGTCCTCCCCGGGACAGGCCTCAAGAGACCCAGTACTTC. This gives the protein CASSPPRDRPQETQYF.

The chain recombines TRBV28 with TRBJ1-1; D may be TRBD1 (6 bases). There are 14 residues in the CDR3. V gave up 1 base and J gave up 6 bases, with 12 bases separating them. Germline lookup yields CDR1 MDHEN and CDR2 SYDVKM. CDR3 sequence: CASSLLAGEAEAFF. DNA of the CDR3: TGTGCCAGCAGTTTATTGGCAGGGGAGGCTGAAGCTTTCTTT. The variable domain in full, with the rest retrieved from reference TRBV28 and TRBJ1-1, is DVKVTQSSRYLVKRTGEKVFLECVQDMDHENMFWYRQDPGLGLRLIYFSYDVKMKEKGDIPEGYSVSREKKERFSLILESASTNQTSMYLCASSLLAGEAEAFFGQGTRLTVV.

The J gene is TRBJ2-3, the V gene TRBV7-9; the match to TRBD1 covers 9 bases. Looked up from germline, CDR1 is SEHNR and CDR2 is FQNEAQ (reference sequence). V lost 5 bases, J lost 2 bases, and 8 bases stayed unmatched. This CDR3 has 16 residues. As DNA, the CDR3 is TGTGCCAGCAGCGTCCTCCGGGACAGGGACACAGATACGCAGTATTTT. Translation: CASSVLRDRDTDTQYF.

This sequence joins TRBV19 and TRBJ2-5, with D possibly being TRBD1 or TRBD2 (6 bases each). The V gene lost 5 bases and the J gene lost 3 bases, with 16 bases spanning the gap. Germline V gene lookup returns CDR1 LNHDA and CDR2 SQIVND (reference sequence). The CDR3 is 15 residues long. CDR3 sequence reads: CASSPRGWDKETQYF. The CDR3 DNA reads as TGTGCCAGTAGTCCGCGGGGCTGGGACAAAGAGACCCAGTACTTC.

The chain uses TRBV15 and TRBJ2-7; TRBD2 matches 11 bases. The CDR3 totals 15 residues. Germline CDR1 LNHNV, CDR2 YYDKDF (reference sequence). J gave up 5 bases and V 4 bases, and 7 bases lay outside the gene matches. The chain's CDR3 is CATSIAGGSRNEQYF. The CDR3 DNA is TGTGCCACCAGCATAGCGGGAGGGTCAAGAAACGAGCAGTACTTC.

V usage is TRBV10-1 and J usage is TRBJ2-7; 15 bases align to TRBD2. This CDR3 is 17 amino acids long. Germline loops: CDR1 WNHNN, CDR2 SYGVQD (reference sequence). Trimming at V came to 8 bases and at J to 2 bases, leaving 10 bases not matched to a gene. The CDR3 here is CASASGTSGRNTYEQYF. The CDR3 DNA reads TGCGCCAGCGCCTCCGGGACTAGCGGGAGGAATACCTACGAGCAGTACTTC.

This chain joins TRBV25-1 and TRBJ2-5, with D perhaps being TRBD1 or TRBD2 (6 bases each). The germline V and J ends were trimmed by 2 bases and 5 bases, with 18 bases remaining between them. Germline loops: CDR1 MGHDK, CDR2 SYGVNS. The CDR3 spans 16 residues. CDR3 in DNA: TGTGCCAGCAGTGAAAGGGGGGCAGGCCCCGGGGAGACCCAGTACTTC. This encodes CASSERGAGPGETQYF.

This CDR3 reads CATSRRPGTAFYEQYF. Written as DNA, the CDR3 is TGTGCCACCAGCAGACGCCCCGGGACAGCCTTCTACGAGCAGTACTTC. This chain links TRBV15 with TRBJ2-7; 7 bases align to TRBD1. This CDR3 region has 16 residues. Germline assignment: CDR1 LNHNV and CDR2 YYDKDF (reference sequence). Losses at the gene ends were 2 bases for V and 3 bases for J; bases not matched to a gene: 10.

This clone was seen once. The V gene is TRBV7-9, the J gene TRBJ1-1; TRBD1 agrees at 9 bases. Per the germline V gene, CDR1 is SEHNR and CDR2 is FQNEAQ (reference sequence). The CDR3 is made up of 14 amino acids. V was clipped by 3 bases and J by 5 bases; unmatched bases: 4. The CDR3 region is CASSFRTGDTEAFF. Written as DNA, the CDR3 is TGTGCCAGCAGCTTCCGGACAGGGGATACTGAAGCTTTCTTT.

The chain recombines TRBV5-1 with TRBJ2-1, with TRBD2 as a possible D gene (6 bases). Per germline, CDR1 SGHRS and CDR2 YFSETQ. The CDR3 spans 16 residues. Trimming stripped 0 bases from V and 7 bases from J, with 17 bases between. The CDR3 loop is CASSLAGGAFKNEQFF. CDR3 DNA sequence: TGCGCCAGCAGCTTGGCCGGCGGGGCCTTTAAGAATGAGCAGTTCTTC.

This clone was detected a few times. The CDR3 nucleotides read TGTGCCAGCAGCCCCCGAATCGGGGAGCTGTTTTTT. Its protein is CASSPRIGELFF. J is TRBJ2-2 and V is TRBV27, with D unclear. Trimming stripped 6 bases from V and 7 bases from J, with 9 bases between. The CDR3 spans 12 residues. Germline CDR1 reads MNHEY; CDR2 reads SMNVEV (reference sequence).

V gene TRBV19 combines with J gene TRBJ1-5, with 9 bases fitting TRBD1. Germline trimming cut 7 bases from V and 4 bases from J; bases unmatched to any gene: 5. The CDR3 loop spans 14 amino acids. Germline V gene data show CDR1 as LNHDA and CDR2 as SQIVND (reference sequence). CDR3 residues: CASTSTGGNQPQHF. The CDR3 region has the DNA TGTGCCAGTACTTCGACAGGGGGGAATCAGCCCCAGCATTTT.

The chain links TRBV5-6 to TRBJ2-7; D unresolved. CDR1 is SGHDT, CDR2 YYEEEE, per germline. The CDR3 loop spans 13 amino acids. The V end was cut by 4 bases, the J end by 2 bases, with 10 bases between. The CDR3 here is CASSPLTPYEQYF. The DNA of the CDR3 is TGTGCCAGCAGCCCGCTCACTCCCTACGAGCAGTACTTC.

Notes on this clone: Other DNA sequences in the same sample also yield this CDR3. The chain joins TRBV7-9 to TRBJ2-7; unclear D gene. Trimming removed 5 bases at V and 0 bases at J, with 5 bases between. The CDR3 runs to 12 residues. Germline loops: CDR1 SEHNR, CDR2 FQNEAQ (reference sequence). CDR3 sequence (DNA): TGTGCCAGCAGCCTGAGCTCCTACGAGCAGTACTTC. As protein: CASSLSSYEQYF.

The chain employs TRBV13 and TRBJ2-5, with D possibly being TRBD2 (7 bases). Germline V CDR1 and CDR2: PRHDT, FYEKMQ (reference sequence). The CDR3 consists of 15 residues. V gave up 6 bases and J gave up 5 bases, with 19 bases separating them. The CDR3 coding sequence is TGTGCCAGCAGTTATGGGGGGGGCCTGGAGGAGACCCAGTACTTC. As protein: CASSYGGGLEETQYF.

In this sample, this clone turned up a few times. The V call is TRBV28, the J call TRBJ1-1, with 8 bases fitting TRBD1. The CDR3 consists of 15 residues. Germline V lookup: CDR1 MDHEN, CDR2 SYDVKM. V lost 5 bases and J lost 3; bases outside the gene matches: 8. CDR3 protein: CASSPTGEGYTEAFF. CDR3 bases: TGTGCCAGCAGTCCGACAGGGGAGGGATACACTGAAGCTTTCTTT. Complete variable domain (other parts from reference TRBV28 and TRBJ1-1): DVKVTQSSRYLVKRTGEKVFLECVQDMDHENMFWYRQDPGLGLRLIYFSYDVKMKEKGDIPEGYSVSREKKERFSLILESASTNQTSMYLCASSPTGEGYTEAFFGQGTRLTVV.

The J gene is TRBJ2-2, the V gene TRBV5-1; D is possibly TRBD1 (5 bases). The CDR3 consists of 16 residues. V dropped 0 bases and J dropped 1 base, with 10 bases sitting between them. The germline V gene encodes CDR1 SGHRS and CDR2 YFSETQ. The CDR3 DNA is TGCGCCAGCAGCTTGGAGGGGCCTGGGAACACCGGGGAGCTGTTTTTT. The encoded protein is CASSLEGPGNTGELFF.

V usage is TRBV28 and J usage is TRBJ1-1, with D uncertain. The CDR3 is 12 residues long. V lost 2 bases, J lost 4 bases, and 5 bases lay in between. Germline loops: CDR1 MDHEN, CDR2 SYDVKM. The CDR3 DNA reads as TGTGCCAGCAGTTTAATAAGCACTGAAGCTTTCTTT. Encoded protein: CASSLISTEAFF. Combining the CDR3 with reference TRBV28 and TRBJ1-1 gives the whole variable domain DVKVTQSSRYLVKRTGEKVFLECVQDMDHENMFWYRQDPGLGLRLIYFSYDVKMKEKGDIPEGYSVSREKKERFSLILESASTNQTSMYLCASSLISTEAFFGQGTRLTVV.